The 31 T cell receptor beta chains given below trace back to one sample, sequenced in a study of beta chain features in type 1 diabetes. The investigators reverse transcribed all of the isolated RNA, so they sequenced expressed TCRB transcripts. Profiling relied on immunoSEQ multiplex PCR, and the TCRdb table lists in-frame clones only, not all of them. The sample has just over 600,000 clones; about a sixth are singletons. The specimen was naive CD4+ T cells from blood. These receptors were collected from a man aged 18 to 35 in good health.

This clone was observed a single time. For the CDR3, the DNA is TGTGCCAGCCGGGGCCGGACAGGGGCCACAGATCCCTATGGCTACACCTTC. This sequence encodes CASRGRTGATDPYGYTF. The rearrangement uses TRBV18 and TRBJ1-2, with 9 positions matching TRBD1. Germline-derived CDR1 and CDR2 are KGHSH and LQKENI. With V trimmed by 8 bases and J by 4 bases, 17 bases remained unmatched. The CDR3 runs to 17 residues.

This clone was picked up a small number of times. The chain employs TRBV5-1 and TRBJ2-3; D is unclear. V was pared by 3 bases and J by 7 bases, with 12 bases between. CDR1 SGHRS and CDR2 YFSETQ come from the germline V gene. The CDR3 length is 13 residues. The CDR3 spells CASSSSAPYTQYF. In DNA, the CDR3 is TGCGCCAGCAGCTCTAGTGCGCCATATACGCAGTATTTT.

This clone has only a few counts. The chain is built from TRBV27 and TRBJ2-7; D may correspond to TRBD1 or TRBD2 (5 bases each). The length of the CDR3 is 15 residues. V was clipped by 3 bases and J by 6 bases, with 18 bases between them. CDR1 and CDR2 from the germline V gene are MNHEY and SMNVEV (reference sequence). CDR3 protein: CASSFRQGRSFEQYF. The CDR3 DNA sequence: TGTGCCAGCAGTTTCCGGCAGGGACGGAGTTTCGAGCAGTACTTC.

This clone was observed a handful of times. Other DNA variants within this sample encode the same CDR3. As DNA, the CDR3 is TGTGCCAGCTCACGGGGTTTGGAGACCCAGTACTTC. Its protein product is CASSRGLETQYF. The chain joins TRBV18 to TRBJ2-5; D gene ambiguous. The CDR3 has 12 amino acids. Germline V gene lookup returns CDR1 KGHSH and CDR2 LQKENI. V was pared by 4 bases and J by 5 bases, with 8 bases between.

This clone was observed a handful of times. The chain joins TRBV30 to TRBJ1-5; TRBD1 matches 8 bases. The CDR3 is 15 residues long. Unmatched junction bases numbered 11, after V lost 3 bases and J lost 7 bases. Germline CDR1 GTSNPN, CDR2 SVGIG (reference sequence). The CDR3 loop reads CAWSRGGTGQQPQHF. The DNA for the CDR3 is TGTGCCTGGAGCCGGGGCGGGACAGGTCAACAGCCCCAGCATTTT.

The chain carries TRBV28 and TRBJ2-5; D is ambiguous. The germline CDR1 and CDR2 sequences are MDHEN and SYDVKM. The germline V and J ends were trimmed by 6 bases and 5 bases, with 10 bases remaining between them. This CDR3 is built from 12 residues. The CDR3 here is CASRNLRETQYF. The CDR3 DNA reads TGTGCCAGCAGGAACCTTCGGGAGACCCAGTACTTC.

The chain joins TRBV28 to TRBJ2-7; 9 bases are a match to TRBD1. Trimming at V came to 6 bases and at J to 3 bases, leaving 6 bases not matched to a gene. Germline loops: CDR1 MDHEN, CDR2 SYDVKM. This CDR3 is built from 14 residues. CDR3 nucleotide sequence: TGTGCCAGCAGAACGGGACAGGGAGGCTACGAGCAGTACTTC. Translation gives CASRTGQGGYEQYF.

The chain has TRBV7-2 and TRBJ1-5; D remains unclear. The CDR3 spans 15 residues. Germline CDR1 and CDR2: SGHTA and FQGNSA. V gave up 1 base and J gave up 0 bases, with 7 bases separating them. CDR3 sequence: CASSLEESSNQPQHF. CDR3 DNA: TGTGCCAGCAGCTTAGAGGAGTCTAGCAATCAGCCCCAGCATTTT. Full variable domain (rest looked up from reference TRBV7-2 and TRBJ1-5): GAGVSQSPSNKVTEKGKDVELRCDPISGHTALYWYRQSLGQGLEFLIYFQGNSAPDKSGLPSDRFSAERTGGSVSTLTIQRTQQEDSAVYLCASSLEESSNQPQHFGDGTRLSIL.

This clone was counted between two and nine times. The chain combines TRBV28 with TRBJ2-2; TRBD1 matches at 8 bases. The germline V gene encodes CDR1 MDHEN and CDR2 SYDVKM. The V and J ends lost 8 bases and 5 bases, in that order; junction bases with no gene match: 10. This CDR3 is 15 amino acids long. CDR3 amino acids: CASALRQGRTGELFF. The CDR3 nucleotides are TGTGCCAGCGCCCTCCGACAGGGGAGGACCGGGGAGCTGTTTTTT. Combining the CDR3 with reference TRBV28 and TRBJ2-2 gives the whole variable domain DVKVTQSSRYLVKRTGEKVFLECVQDMDHENMFWYRQDPGLGLRLIYFSYDVKMKEKGDIPEGYSVSREKKERFSLILESASTNQTSMYLCASALRQGRTGELFFGEGSRLTVL.

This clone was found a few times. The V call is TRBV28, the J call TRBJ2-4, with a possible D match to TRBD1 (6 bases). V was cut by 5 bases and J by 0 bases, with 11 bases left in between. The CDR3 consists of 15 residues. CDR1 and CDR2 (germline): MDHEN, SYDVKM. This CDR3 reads CASSPQGKAKNIQYF. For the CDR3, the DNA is TGTGCCAGCAGTCCACAGGGTAAAGCCAAAAACATTCAGTACTTC. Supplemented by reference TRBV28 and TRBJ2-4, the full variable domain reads DVKVTQSSRYLVKRTGEKVFLECVQDMDHENMFWYRQDPGLGLRLIYFSYDVKMKEKGDIPEGYSVSREKKERFSLILESASTNQTSMYLCASSPQGKAKNIQYFGAGTRLSVL.

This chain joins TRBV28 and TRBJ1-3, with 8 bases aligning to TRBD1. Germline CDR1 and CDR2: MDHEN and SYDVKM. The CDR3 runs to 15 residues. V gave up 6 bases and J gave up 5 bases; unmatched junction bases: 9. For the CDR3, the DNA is TGTGCCAGCAGCCTAGGGACAGGAATAAGAAACACCATATATTTT. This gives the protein CASSLGTGIRNTIYF.

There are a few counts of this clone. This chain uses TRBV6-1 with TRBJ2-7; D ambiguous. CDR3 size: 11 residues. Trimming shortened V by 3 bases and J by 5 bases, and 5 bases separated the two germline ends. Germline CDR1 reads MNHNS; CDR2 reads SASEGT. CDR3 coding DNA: TGTGCCAGCAGTGACCGCGACGAGCAGTACTTC. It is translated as CASSDRDEQYF.

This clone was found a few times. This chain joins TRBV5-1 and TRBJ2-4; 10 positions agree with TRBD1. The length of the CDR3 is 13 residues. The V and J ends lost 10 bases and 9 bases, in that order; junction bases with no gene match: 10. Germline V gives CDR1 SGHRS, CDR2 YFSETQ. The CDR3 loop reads CASGDRGLSIQYF. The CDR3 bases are TGCGCCTCCGGGGACAGGGGTTTGAGCATTCAGTACTTC.

In DNA, the CDR3 is TGCAGCGTCGACTCGTTCCAAGAGACCCAGTACTTC. This encodes CSVDSFQETQYF. This sequence joins TRBV29-1 and TRBJ2-5; D call uncertain. Per the germline V gene, CDR1 is SQVTM and CDR2 is ANQGSEA. This CDR3 is 12 amino acids long. Between the trimmed V and J ends, which lost 6 bases and 1 base, there was a span of 9 bases.

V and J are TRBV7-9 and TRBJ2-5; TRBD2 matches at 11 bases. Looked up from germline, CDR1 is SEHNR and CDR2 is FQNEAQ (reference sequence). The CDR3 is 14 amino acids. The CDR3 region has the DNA TGTAACCGAGAGGGACTAGCGGCCCAAGAGACCCAGTACTTC. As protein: CNREGLAAQETQYF.

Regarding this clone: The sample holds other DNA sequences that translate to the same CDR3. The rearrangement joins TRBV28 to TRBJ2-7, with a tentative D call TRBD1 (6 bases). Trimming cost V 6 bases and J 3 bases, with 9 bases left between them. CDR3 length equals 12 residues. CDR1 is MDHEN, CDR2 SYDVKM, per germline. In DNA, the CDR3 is TGTGCCAGCAGGCTACAGGGCTACGAGCAGTACTTC. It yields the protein CASRLQGYEQYF.

CDR3: CASSFSGTGELFF. In DNA, the CDR3 is TGCGCCAGCAGCTTTAGCGGGACCGGGGAGCTGTTTTTT. This chain joins TRBV5-1 and TRBJ2-2; 7 bases agree with TRBD2. The V gene end was trimmed by 2 bases and the J gene end by 5 bases; junction bases not matched to a gene: 0. Germline-derived CDR1 and CDR2 are SGHRS and YFSETQ. The length of the CDR3 is 13 residues.

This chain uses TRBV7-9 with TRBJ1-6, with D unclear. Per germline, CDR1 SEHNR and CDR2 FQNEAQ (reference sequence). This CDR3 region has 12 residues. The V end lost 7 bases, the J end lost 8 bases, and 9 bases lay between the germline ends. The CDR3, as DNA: TGTGCCAGCAAGGGCCAAGATTCACCCCTCCACTTT. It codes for CASKGQDSPLHF.

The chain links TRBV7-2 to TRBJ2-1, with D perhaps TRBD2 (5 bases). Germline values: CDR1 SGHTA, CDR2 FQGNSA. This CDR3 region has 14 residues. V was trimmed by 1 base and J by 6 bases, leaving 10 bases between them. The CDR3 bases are TGTGCCAGCAGCTTAGTTGCCGGGGTCAATGAGCAGTTCTTC. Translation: CASSLVAGVNEQFF.

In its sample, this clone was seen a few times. CDR3 bases: TGTGCCAGCAGGAGAACAGGCACCATCCAAGGCTACACCTTC. Translating it yields CASRRTGTIQGYTF. The V gene is TRBV9, the J gene TRBJ1-2, with D possibly TRBD1 on 5 matching bases. Germline V gene lookup returns CDR1 SGDLS and CDR2 YYNGEE. V was trimmed by 5 bases and J by 8 bases, leaving 19 bases between them. The CDR3 length is 14 residues.

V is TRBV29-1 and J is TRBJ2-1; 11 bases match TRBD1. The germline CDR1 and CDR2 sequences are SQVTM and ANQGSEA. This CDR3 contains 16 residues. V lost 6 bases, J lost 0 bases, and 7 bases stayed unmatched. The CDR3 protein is CSVGQGVRSSYNEQFF. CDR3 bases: TGCAGCGTGGGACAGGGGGTTAGGAGCTCCTACAATGAGCAGTTCTTC.

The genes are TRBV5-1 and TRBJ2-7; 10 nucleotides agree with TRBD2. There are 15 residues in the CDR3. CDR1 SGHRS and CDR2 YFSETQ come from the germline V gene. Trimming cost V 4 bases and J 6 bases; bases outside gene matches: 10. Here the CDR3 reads CASSQWTSGKSEQYF. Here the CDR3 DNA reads TGCGCCAGCAGCCAATGGACTAGCGGAAAATCCGAGCAGTACTTC. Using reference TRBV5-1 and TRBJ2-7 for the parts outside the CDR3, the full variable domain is KAGVTQTPRYLIKTRGQQVTLSCSPISGHRSVSWYQQTPGQGLQFLFEYFSETQRNKGNFPGRFSGRQFSNSRSEMNVSTLELGDSALYLCASSQWTSGKSEQYFGPGTRLTVT.

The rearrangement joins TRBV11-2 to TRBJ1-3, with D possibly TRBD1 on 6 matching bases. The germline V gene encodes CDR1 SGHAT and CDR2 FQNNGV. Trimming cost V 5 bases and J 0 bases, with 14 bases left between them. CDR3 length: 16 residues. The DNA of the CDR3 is TGTGCCAGCAGCGCCGGACAGTTCAGCTCTGGAAACACCATATATTTT. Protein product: CASSAGQFSSGNTIYF.

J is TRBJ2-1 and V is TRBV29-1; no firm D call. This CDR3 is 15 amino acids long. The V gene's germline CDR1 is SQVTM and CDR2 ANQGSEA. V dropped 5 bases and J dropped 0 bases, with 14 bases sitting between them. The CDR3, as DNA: TGCAGCGTTACAGTTATCTACGGCTCCTACAATGAGCAGTTCTTC. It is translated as CSVTVIYGSYNEQFF.

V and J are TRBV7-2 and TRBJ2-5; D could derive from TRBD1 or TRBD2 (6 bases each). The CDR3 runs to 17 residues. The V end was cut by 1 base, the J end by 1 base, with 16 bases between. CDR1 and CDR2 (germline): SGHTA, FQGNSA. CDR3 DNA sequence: TGTGCCAGCAGCTTAGGGCCGACGGGGGCTCCCCAAGAGACCCAGTACTTC. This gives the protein CASSLGPTGAPQETQYF.

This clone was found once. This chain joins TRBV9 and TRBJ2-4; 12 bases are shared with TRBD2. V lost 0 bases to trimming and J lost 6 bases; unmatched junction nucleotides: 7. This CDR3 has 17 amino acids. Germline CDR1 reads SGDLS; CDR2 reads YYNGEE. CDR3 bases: TGTGCCAGCAGCGTAGGTTCTAGCGGGGGGGCCGGAAACATTCAGTACTTC. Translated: CASSVGSSGGAGNIQYF.

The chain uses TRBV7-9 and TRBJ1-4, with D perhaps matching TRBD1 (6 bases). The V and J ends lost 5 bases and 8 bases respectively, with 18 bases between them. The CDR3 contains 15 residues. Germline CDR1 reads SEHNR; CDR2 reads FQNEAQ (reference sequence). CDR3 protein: CASSINQGIREKLFF. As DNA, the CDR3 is TGTGCCAGCAGCATTAATCAGGGGATACGAGAAAAACTGTTTTTT.

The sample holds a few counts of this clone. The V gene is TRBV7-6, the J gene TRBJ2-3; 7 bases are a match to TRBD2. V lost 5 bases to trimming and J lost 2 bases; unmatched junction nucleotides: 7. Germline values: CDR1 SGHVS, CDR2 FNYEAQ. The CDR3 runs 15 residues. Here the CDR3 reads CASSRTGDYTDTQYF. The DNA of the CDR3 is TGTGCCAGCAGCCGCACGGGGGACTACACAGATACGCAGTATTTT.

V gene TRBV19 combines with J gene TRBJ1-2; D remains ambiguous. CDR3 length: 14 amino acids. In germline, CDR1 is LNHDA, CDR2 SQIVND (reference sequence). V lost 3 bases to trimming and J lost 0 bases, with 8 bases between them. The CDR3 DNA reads TGTGCCAGTAGTATTACGCAGACTAACTATGGCTACACCTTC. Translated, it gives CASSITQTNYGYTF.

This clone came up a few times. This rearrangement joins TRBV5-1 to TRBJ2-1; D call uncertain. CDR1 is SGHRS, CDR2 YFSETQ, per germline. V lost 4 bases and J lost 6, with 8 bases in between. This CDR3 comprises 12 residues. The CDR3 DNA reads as TGCGCCAGCAGCCCAGTTGGCAATGAGCAGTTCTTC. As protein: CASSPVGNEQFF.

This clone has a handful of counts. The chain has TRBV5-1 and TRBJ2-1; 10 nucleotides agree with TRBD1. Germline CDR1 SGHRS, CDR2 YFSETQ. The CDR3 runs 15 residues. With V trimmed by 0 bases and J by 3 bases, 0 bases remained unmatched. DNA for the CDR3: TGCGCCAGCAGCTTGGGGGACAGGGGCTACAATGAGCAGTTCTTC. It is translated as CASSLGDRGYNEQFF. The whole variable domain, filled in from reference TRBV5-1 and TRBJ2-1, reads KAGVTQTPRYLIKTRGQQVTLSCSPISGHRSVSWYQQTPGQGLQFLFEYFSETQRNKGNFPGRFSGRQFSNSRSEMNVSTLELGDSALYLCASSLGDRGYNEQFFGPGTRLTVL.